This T cell receptor beta chain was documented in a study of lymphopenia after photon versus proton radiotherapy. About this clone: The target antigen is unknown.

Whole-study results and caveats: Authors raise, but do not show, better survival with proton therapy. After lymphocyte nadir, photon-treated repertoires showed oligoclonal expansion, especially CD8+ Temra.

Produced via immunoSEQ multiplex PCR; TCRdb's table is partial and in-frame only. This sample has 20,000 or so clones, with 85% to 95% found just once. The CDR3 length is 12 residues. With 7 bases removed from V and 8 bases from J, the gap between germline ends came to 12 bases. Germline loops: CDR1 MNHNS, CDR2 SASEGT. This clonotype originated in a woman in her 70s with pancreatic cancer. Some clones in this sample may be carry-over from other donors' samples. The chain has TRBV6-1 and TRBJ2-1, with a possible D match to TRBD2 (5 bases). The sample in question was peripheral blood, obtained from a patient treated with proton-based radiotherapy. The CDR3 region has the DNA TGTGCCAGCAACGGGCTAGCCTATGAGCAGTTCTTC. Translation gives CASNGLAYEQFF.